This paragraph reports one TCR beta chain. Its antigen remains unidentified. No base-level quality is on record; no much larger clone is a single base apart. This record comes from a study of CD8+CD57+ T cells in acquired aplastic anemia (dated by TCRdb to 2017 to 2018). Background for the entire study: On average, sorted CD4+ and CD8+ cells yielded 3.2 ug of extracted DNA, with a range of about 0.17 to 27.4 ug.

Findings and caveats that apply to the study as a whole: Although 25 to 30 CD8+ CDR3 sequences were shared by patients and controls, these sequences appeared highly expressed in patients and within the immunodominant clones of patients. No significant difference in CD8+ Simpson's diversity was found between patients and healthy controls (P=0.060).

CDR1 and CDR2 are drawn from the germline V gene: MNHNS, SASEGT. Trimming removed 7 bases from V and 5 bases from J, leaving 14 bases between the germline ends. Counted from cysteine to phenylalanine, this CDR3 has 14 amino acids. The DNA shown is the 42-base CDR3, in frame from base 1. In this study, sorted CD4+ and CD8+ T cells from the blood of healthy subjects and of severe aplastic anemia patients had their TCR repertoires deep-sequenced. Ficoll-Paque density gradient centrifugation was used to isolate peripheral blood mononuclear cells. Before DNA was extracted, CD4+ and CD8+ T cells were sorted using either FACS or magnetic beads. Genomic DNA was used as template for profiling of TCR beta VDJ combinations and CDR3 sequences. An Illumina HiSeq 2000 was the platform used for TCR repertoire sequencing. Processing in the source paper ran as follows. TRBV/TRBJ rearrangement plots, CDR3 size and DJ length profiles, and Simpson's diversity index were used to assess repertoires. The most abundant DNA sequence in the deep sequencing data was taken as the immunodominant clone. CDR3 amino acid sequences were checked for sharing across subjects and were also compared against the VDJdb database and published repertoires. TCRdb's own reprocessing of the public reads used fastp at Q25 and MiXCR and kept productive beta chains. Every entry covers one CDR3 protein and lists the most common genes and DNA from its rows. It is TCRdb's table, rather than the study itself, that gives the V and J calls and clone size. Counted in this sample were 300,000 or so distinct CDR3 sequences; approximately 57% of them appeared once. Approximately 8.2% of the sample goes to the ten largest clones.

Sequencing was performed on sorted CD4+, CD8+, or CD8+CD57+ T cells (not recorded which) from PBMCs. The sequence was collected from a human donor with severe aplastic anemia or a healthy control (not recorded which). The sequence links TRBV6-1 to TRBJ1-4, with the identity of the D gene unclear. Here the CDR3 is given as CASTERKNNEKLFF. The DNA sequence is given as TGTGCCAGCACCGAACGGAAAAACAATGAAAAACTGTTTTTT.